One and the same sample provided the 32 T cell receptor beta chains below, sequenced in a study of blood T cells in healthy people across ages. A second PCR of roughly 7 to 11 cycles used a sample-barcoded 5' primer and a J-beta primer mix. TCRdb re-called the 5' RACE reads with MiXCR, one entry per CDR3 protein. The sample lists more than 800,000 distinct CDR3 sequences, roughly 45% seen once, with approximately 17% in the top ten. The sample was blood. The origin of the receptors is an older woman in good health.

Only a few counts were recorded for this clonotype. The chain carries TRBV10-3 and TRBJ2-7; perhaps TRBD2 as D (6 bases). The V and J ends lost 0 bases and 4 bases respectively, with 16 bases between them. CDR1 ENHRY and CDR2 SYGVKD come from the germline V gene. The CDR3 length is 16 residues. CDR3 bases: TGTGCCATCAGTGAGTCTATAAGAACGGGAGTTTACGAGCAGTACTTC. Translated, it gives CAISESIRTGVYEQYF.

The gene calls are TRBV20-1 and TRBJ2-7; D is unclear. The CDR3 spans 14 residues. The V gene lost 6 bases and the J gene lost 0 bases, with 15 bases spanning the gap. Germline-derived CDR1 and CDR2 are DFQATT and SNEGSKA (reference sequence). CDR3 amino acids: CSANSPSSSYEQYF. The DNA of the CDR3 is TGCAGTGCCAACAGCCCCTCCAGCTCCTACGAGCAGTACTTC.

A few counts support this clonotype. This chain connects TRBV6-6 to TRBJ2-3; TRBD2 matches 9 bases. The CDR3 runs to 16 residues. Germline CDR1 reads MNHNY; CDR2 reads SVGAGI (reference sequence). Trimming cost V 3 bases and J 2 bases; bases outside gene matches: 6. The CDR3 DNA reads TGTGCCAGCAGTTATTCAGCGGGAGGTACCACAGATACGCAGTATTTT. It codes for CASSYSAGGTTDTQYF.

This clonotype was picked up a small number of times. This chain connects TRBV5-1 to TRBJ2-1; D not resolved. Trimming shortened V by 0 bases and J by 5 bases, and 12 bases separated the two germline ends. Germline values: CDR1 SGHRS, CDR2 YFSETQ. This CDR3 contains 15 residues. DNA of the CDR3: TGCGCCAGCAGCTTGGGGACCTCCAGGAACAATGAGCAGTTCTTC. Protein: CASSLGTSRNNEQFF.

With respect to this clonotype: It may be a read error: a sequence one base away is much more abundant. The V gene is TRBV10-3, the J gene TRBJ2-5; D remains ambiguous. The J call may be incorrect, as the DNA end agrees better with TRBJ2-7. Germline CDR1 ENHRY, CDR2 SYGVKD. The length of the CDR3 is 13 residues. CDR3 in amino acids: CAISEPVGYEQYF. The CDR3 DNA is TGTGCCATCAGTGAGCCGGTGGGCTACGAGCAGTACTTC.

For this clonotype: At one end, the junction sequence differs from germline, possibly due to a read error. V and J are TRBV6-5 and TRBJ2-7; TRBD2 agrees at 8 bases. The V gene's germline CDR1 is MNHEY and CDR2 SVGAGI. The CDR3 sequence is 15 residues long. DNA of the CDR3: TGTGCCAGCAGTCCCACAGGAGGGACTAGGTACGAGCGGTACTTC. The encoded protein is CASSPTGGTRYERYF.

The chain combines TRBV15 with TRBJ2-5, with D maybe TRBD1 (6 bases). Trimming removed 1 base at V and 7 bases at J, with 13 bases between. The CDR3 consists of 14 residues. CDR1 and CDR2 from the germline V gene are LNHNV and YYDKDF (reference sequence). For the CDR3, the DNA is TGTGCCACCAGCAGAGTAAGGGGGACCGGGACCCAGTACTTC. Translation gives CATSRVRGTGTQYF.

The V call is TRBV2, the J call TRBJ1-2, with unresolved D. There are 14 residues in the CDR3. Germline-derived CDR1 and CDR2 are SNHLY and FYNNEI. V shed 2 bases and J shed 4 bases, with 11 bases lying between them. CDR3 amino acids: CASSEPGTSYGYTF. The CDR3 nucleotides are TGTGCCAGCAGTGAACCCGGCACCTCCTATGGCTACACCTTC.

This chain uses TRBV30 with TRBJ2-5, with D uncertain. The DNA end lines up better with TRBJ2-4; the J call may be wrong. The length of the CDR3 is 13 residues. CDR1 is GTSNPN and CDR2 is SVGIG in the germline V gene (reference sequence). The CDR3 sequence: CAWSVRGPNIQYF. The CDR3 region has the DNA TGTGCCTGGAGTGTACGAGGTCCAAACATTCAGTACTTC.

This clonotype was picked up many times. This sequence joins TRBV6-2 or TRBV6-3 and TRBJ2-7, with D possibly being TRBD1 or TRBD2 (5 bases each). V lost 5 bases to trimming and J lost 0 bases, with 11 bases between them. The CDR3 runs 14 residues. From germline, CDR1 is MNHEY and CDR2 SVGEGT. CDR3 in DNA: TGTGCCAGCAGTCACGGGGCATACTCCTACGAGCAGTACTTC. It translates to CASSHGAYSYEQYF.

The V and J genes are TRBV20-1 and TRBJ2-1; D not resolved. V was shortened by 6 bases and J by 4 bases, with 7 bases between the two germline ends. Germline V gene lookup returns CDR1 DFQATT and CDR2 SNEGSKA (reference sequence). The CDR3 is made up of 11 amino acids. This CDR3 reads CSASLYNEQFF. CDR3 coding DNA: TGCAGTGCAAGCCTGTACAATGAGCAGTTCTTC.

In this sample, this clonotype turned up a few times. V gene TRBV5-4 combines with J gene TRBJ1-2; D is unresolved. V was cut by 6 bases and J by 6 bases, with 18 bases left in between. From germline, CDR1 is SGHNT and CDR2 YYREEE (reference sequence). The CDR3 sequence is 14 residues long. Here the CDR3 DNA reads TGTGCCAGCACCCCGGACGGAGATCCTAATGGCTACACCTTC. Its protein product is CASTPDGDPNGYTF.

Notes on this clonotype: At one end, the junction sequence differs from germline, possibly due to a read error. The rearrangement joins TRBV7-8 to TRBJ2-3; D may match TRBD1 or TRBD2 (5 bases each). This CDR3 has 13 residues. The germline CDR1 and CDR2 sequences are SGHVS and FQNEAQ. As DNA, the CDR3 is TGTGCCGGCAGCTACCCTCCGGGACGCTCGCAGTATTTT. Protein product: CAGSYPPGRSQYF.

This chain links TRBV30 with TRBJ2-5; TRBD2 matches 8 bases. Germline V gene sequence: CDR1 GTSNPN, CDR2 SVGIG (reference sequence). The CDR3 has 15 residues. The ends lost 3 bases at V and 11 bases at J; junction bases unmatched: 17. DNA of the CDR3: TGTGCCTGGAGCCCGCGGGGGACTAGTCAAAATGAGCAGTACTTC. As protein: CAWSPRGTSQNEQYF.

The chain has TRBV29-1 and TRBJ2-1; 9 bases match TRBD2. Germline trimming cut 7 bases from V and 8 bases from J; bases unmatched to any gene: 12. The CDR3 runs to 14 residues. CDR1 is SQVTM, CDR2 ANQGSEA, per germline. Here the CDR3 DNA reads TGCAGCGGCCGTGGCGGGAGGGGGGTCGATGAGCAGTTCTTC. Protein: CSGRGGRGVDEQFF.

This chain connects TRBV27 to TRBJ2-3, with D perhaps given as TRBD1 or TRBD2 (5 bases each). Trimming took 3 bases from V and 0 from J, leaving 10 bases between them. Germline V lookup: CDR1 MNHEY, CDR2 SMNVEV (reference sequence). The CDR3 loop spans 15 amino acids. For the CDR3, the DNA is TGTGCCAGCAGTTTTGGGGACGCTAGCACAGATACGCAGTATTTT. As protein: CASSFGDASTDTQYF.

CDR3 nucleotides: TGTGCCAGCAGCTTAGGTCCGACAGCCCAAGAGACCCAGTACTTC. Translation: CASSLGPTAQETQYF. J is TRBJ2-4 and V is TRBV7-9, with D perhaps matching TRBD1 (5 bases). The J call may not be correct, given that the DNA end is closer to TRBJ2-5. This CDR3 spans 15 amino acids. Per germline, CDR1 SEHNR and CDR2 FQNEAQ (reference sequence).

There are a few counts of this clonotype. The gene calls are TRBV4-2 and TRBJ2-7, with D unclear. Per the germline V gene, CDR1 is LGHNA and CDR2 is YNFKEQ. CDR3 length equals 15 residues. V was cut by 2 bases and J by 1 base, with 12 bases left in between. The CDR3 protein is CASSQSGRSSYEQYF. As DNA, the CDR3 is TGTGCCAGCAGCCAATCAGGACGGAGTTCCTACGAGCAGTACTTC.

This clonotype turned up a few times. The rearrangement joins TRBV5-6 to TRBJ2-4; TRBD2 matches at 13 bases. This CDR3 region has 15 residues. V lost 4 bases, J lost 11 bases, and 9 bases stayed unmatched. Germline V lookup: CDR1 SGHDT, CDR2 YYEEEE. The chain's CDR3 is CASSPGLAGVTLQYF. DNA of the CDR3: TGTGCCAGCAGCCCAGGACTAGCGGGAGTAACTCTTCAGTACTTC.

In this sample, this clonotype turned up a few times. CDR3 protein: CASSVGISNQPQHF. The CDR3 nucleotides read TGTGCCAGCAGCGTGGGTATTAGCAATCAGCCCCAGCATTTT. J is TRBJ1-5 and V is TRBV6-5; D not certain. Per germline, CDR1 MNHEY and CDR2 SVGAGI. With 6 bases removed from V and 0 bases from J, the gap between germline ends came to 9 bases. The CDR3 has 14 amino acids.

This clonotype was recorded a few times. The chain employs TRBV5-1 and TRBJ2-1, with TRBD2 identical over 10 bases. CDR3 length: 15 amino acids. Per germline, CDR1 SGHRS and CDR2 YFSETQ. V lost 4 bases and J lost 9; bases outside the gene matches: 10. CDR3 residues: CASSRLAGGVTEQFF. The CDR3 DNA reads as TGCGCCAGCAGCCGCTTAGCGGGAGGTGTCACTGAGCAGTTCTTC. Variable domain in full (rest from reference TRBV5-1 and TRBJ2-1): KAGVTQTPRYLIKTRGQQVTLSCSPISGHRSVSWYQQTPGQGLQFLFEYFSETQRNKGNFPGRFSGRQFSNSRSEMNVSTLELGDSALYLCASSRLAGGVTEQFFGPGTRLTVL.

The chain employs TRBV29-1 and TRBJ2-3; 9 bases are a match to TRBD1. The CDR3 extends over 13 amino acids. CDR1 and CDR2 from the germline V gene are SQVTM and ANQGSEA. J was trimmed by 5 bases and V by 6 bases; bases with no gene match: 6. CDR3 DNA sequence: TGCAGCGTGAACAGGGGGCTTAAAGATACGCAGTATTTT. Amino acids: CSVNRGLKDTQYF.

The J gene is TRBJ2-3, the V gene TRBV5-1; 9 nucleotides align to TRBD2. CDR1 SGHRS and CDR2 YFSETQ come from the germline V gene. V shed 4 bases and J 0 bases; nucleotides not matched to a gene: 12. This CDR3 has 18 amino acids. The CDR3 sequence: CASSPRDSGSGSTDTQYF. In DNA form, the CDR3 reads TGCGCCAGCAGCCCGAGGGATAGCGGGAGCGGGAGCACAGATACGCAGTATTTT.

This CDR3 is CASSLAGVYSGANVLTF. In DNA form, the CDR3 reads TGTGCCAGCAGTTTGGCGGGAGTTTACTCTGGGGCCAACGTCCTGACTTTC. J is TRBJ2-6 and V is TRBV12-3 or TRBV12-4; 7 nucleotides align to TRBD2. V gave up 3 bases and J gave up 0 bases; unmatched junction bases: 5. CDR3 size: 17 residues.

This clonotype showed up many times. This chain joins TRBV7-2 and TRBJ2-7, with a possible D match to TRBD1 (6 bases). This CDR3 is built from 14 residues. Germline lookup yields CDR1 SGHTA and CDR2 FQGNSA. Trimming left V 0 bases short and J 5 bases short, with 11 bases between. The CDR3: CASSLAAGANEQYF. DNA of the CDR3: TGTGCCAGCAGCTTAGCGGCAGGGGCTAACGAGCAGTACTTC.

The rearrangement links TRBV10-2 to TRBJ2-2; 8 bases fit TRBD1. The CDR3 runs 14 residues. V was pared by 8 bases and J by 5 bases, with 7 bases of the junction left unmatched. Germline V gives CDR1 WSHSY, CDR2 SAAADI. CDR3 sequence: CASGRQGWTGELFF. As DNA, the CDR3 is TGCGCCAGCGGAAGACAGGGGTGGACCGGGGAGCTGTTTTTT.

This clonotype was recorded a few times. The chain uses TRBV20-1 and TRBJ2-1, with 9 nucleotides matching TRBD2. This CDR3 spans 14 amino acids. V gave up 3 bases and J gave up 6 bases; unmatched junction bases: 6. Germline V lookup: CDR1 DFQATT, CDR2 SNEGSKA (reference sequence). The CDR3 DNA is TGCAGTGCTAGCGGCGGGAGGGCCGCCAATGAGCAGTTCTTC. It yields the protein CSASGGRAANEQFF.

This rearrangement joins TRBV28 to TRBJ1-2, with a weak D call TRBD1 (5 bases). CDR1 is MDHEN and CDR2 is SYDVKM in the germline V gene. Deletions cut 6 bases from V and 6 bases from J, with 17 bases between. The CDR3 covers 14 residues. The CDR3 DNA sequence: TGTGCCAGCAGGCGGGACTCCCGAAGGAATGGCTACACCTTC. Protein product: CASRRDSRRNGYTF.

J is TRBJ2-1 and V is TRBV24-1, with D perhaps being TRBD1 or TRBD2 (7 bases each). Germline CDR1 KGHDR, CDR2 SFDVKD. V lost 4 bases to trimming and J lost 7 bases, with 19 bases between them. This CDR3 is 16 amino acids long. The CDR3 DNA is TGTGCCACCAGTGACCCCAGGGGGAGGGCGGGTAATGAGCAGTTCTTC. Its protein is CATSDPRGRAGNEQFF.

The chain couples TRBV11-1 to TRBJ2-7, with a tentative D call TRBD2 (5 bases). Trimming cost V 5 bases and J 2 bases, with 13 bases left between them. The CDR3 spans 14 residues. CDR1 is SGHAT, CDR2 FQDESV, per germline (reference sequence). CDR3 residues: CASSPVNGTYEQYF. The CDR3 DNA is TGTGCCAGCAGCCCCGTGAACGGGACCTACGAGCAGTACTTC. The full variable domain, completed using reference TRBV11-1 and TRBJ2-7, is EAEVAQSPRYKITEKSQAVAFWCDPISGHATLYWYRQILGQGPELLVQFQDESVVDDSQLPKDRFSAERLKGVDSTLKIQPAELGDSAMYLCASSPVNGTYEQYFGPGTRLTVT.

This clonotype came up many times. V and J are TRBV29-1 and TRBJ2-3, with TRBD2 matching over 10 bases. V was clipped by 3 bases and J by 3 bases; unmatched bases: 6. The CDR3 has 15 amino acids. Germline V gene lookup returns CDR1 SQVTM and CDR2 ANQGSEA. In DNA form, the CDR3 reads TGCAGCGTTGACTGGGCTAGCGGGAGAACAGATACGCAGTATTTT. Its translation: CSVDWASGRTDTQYF.

The chain joins TRBV27 to TRBJ1-6, with D uncertain. CDR1 is MNHEY, CDR2 SMNVEV, per germline (reference sequence). This CDR3 is built from 17 residues. V was trimmed by 6 bases and J by 7 bases, leaving 22 bases between them. Here the CDR3 reads CASSTLTLSPGNSPLHF. The DNA for the CDR3 is TGTGCCAGCAGCACCTTAACCCTCTCTCCGGGGAATTCACCCCTCCACTTT.